This entry is about one T cell receptor (beta chain). Its antigen remains unidentified. This sample stems from a study of vaccination effects on CD4 cells after COVID-19. The method was immunoSEQ multiplex PCR; TCRdb's version includes in-frame clones alone and lacks a portion of them. Altogether some 68,000 clones are present, roughly 78% being singletons, with the ten largest covering approximately 4%. The CDR3 loop spans 12 amino acids. V was pared by 5 bases and J by 5 bases, with 9 bases between. The germline V gene encodes CDR1 SGHTA and CDR2 FQGNSA. The study's findings and limits: Marked clonal contraction was seen late after vaccination (in both infection- and vaccine-induced clones).

Peptide-pool stimulation followed by sequencing identified expanded antigen-specific CD4+ clonotypes in the ViraFEST assay. Once cultured for 10 to 11 days, the cells underwent separation to obtain CD4+ T cells. Having tested negative for nucleocapsid antibodies, the vaccine recipients showed no prior SARS-CoV-2 infection. Cultures got half-medium changes with IL-2 on days 3 and 7. Sequenced material: CD4+ T cells from PBMCs cultured with HCoV-OC43 spike peptides, taken before COVID-19 vaccination. Subset indicated: HCoV-OC43 spike overlapping peptide pool stimulation. The V gene is TRBV7-2, the J gene TRBJ2-5; no clear D. The TCR originated in a human donor who received a COVID-19 vaccine. The CDR3 is CASSQLRETQYF. The CDR3 DNA is TGTGCCAGCAGCCAACTTAGGGAGACCCAGTACTTC.